The clone carrying this T cell receptor delta chain has more than one count but fewer than ten. What it recognizes is unknown. This specimen belongs to a study of Vδ1+ human thymocytes. Study outcomes and limitations: Despite high sort purity, approximately 21% of thymic T cell receptor delta sequences were Vdelta2. In the thymus, TRG and TRD repertoires looked highly polyclonal with Gaussian CDR3 lengths.

The V and J ends lost 3 bases and 1 base respectively, with 27 bases between them. Germline V lookup: CDR1 TSWWSYY, CDR2 QGS. This CDR3 has 20 residues. Extracted RNA was reverse transcribed into cDNA. The CDR3 regions were amplified by multiplex PCR from V-gene primers to a constant-region primer. TCRdb ran CATT on the multiplex PCR reads. The sample carries tens of thousands of delta-chain clones, approximately 30% recorded once. The V gene is TRDV1, the J gene TRDJ1; D gene uncertain. The specimen was Vdelta1+ gamma-delta thymocytes from the thymus. Regarding subset: FACS-sorted CD3+ TCRalphabeta- TCRVdelta1+ TCRVdelta2- thymocytes. The source is a boy in the first two years of life who had congenital heart surgery. The CDR3 reads CALGDLIPLQLSCCTDKLIF. DNA of the CDR3: TGTGCTCTTGGGGATCTGATTCCACTACAGTTGTCTTGTTGCACCGATAAACTCATCTTT.